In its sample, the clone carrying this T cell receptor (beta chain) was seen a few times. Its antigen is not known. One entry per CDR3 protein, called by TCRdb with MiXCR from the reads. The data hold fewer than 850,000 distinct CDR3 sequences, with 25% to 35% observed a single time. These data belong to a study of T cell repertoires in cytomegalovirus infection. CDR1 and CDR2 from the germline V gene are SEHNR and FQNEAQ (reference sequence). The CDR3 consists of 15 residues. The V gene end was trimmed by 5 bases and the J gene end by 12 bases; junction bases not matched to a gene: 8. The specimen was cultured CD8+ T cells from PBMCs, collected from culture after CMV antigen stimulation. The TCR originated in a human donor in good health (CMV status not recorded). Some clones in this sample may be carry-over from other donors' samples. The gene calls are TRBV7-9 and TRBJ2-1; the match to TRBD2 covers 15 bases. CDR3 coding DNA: TGTGCCAGCAGCGCGGGACTAGCGGGGGGTGGGGGGCAGTTCTTC. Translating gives CASSAGLAGGGGQFF.